Shown below are 21 T cell receptor beta chains from a single sample sequenced in a study of T cell responses to AZD1222 COVID-19 vaccine. The assay was immunoSEQ multiplex PCR, and TCRdb's table has in-frame clones only and misses some. Of fewer than 100,000 clones detected, around nine tenths appear once; the ten largest clones hold about 12%. The sequencing here drew on peripheral blood, taken on day 0 of AZD1222 vaccination. The source is an adult in good health.

The chain uses TRBV5-5 and TRBJ1-6, with D possibly matching TRBD1 (5 bases). Germline V gene data show CDR1 as SGHKS and CDR2 as YYEKEE (reference sequence). Deletions cut 6 bases from V and 7 bases from J, with 17 bases between. This CDR3 is built from 15 residues. The DNA of the CDR3 is TGTGCCAGCACCCAGGGCACAGTGTTGAATTCACCCCTCCACTTT. Its translation is CASTQGTVLNSPLHF.

The CDR3 DNA reads TGTGCCAGCACACAACAGCCCTCTGGGGCCAACGTCCTGACTTTC. Its protein is CASTQQPSGANVLTF. This sequence joins TRBV3-1 (or the pseudogene TRBV3-2) and TRBJ2-6; D gene unclear. The CDR3 has 15 residues. Trimming took off 7 bases at V and 0 bases at J, with 10 bases between the two ends. From germline, CDR1 is LGHDT and CDR2 YNNKEL (reference sequence).

This clone was seen more than once but under ten times. The J gene is TRBJ2-7, the V gene TRBV5-1, with D unresolved. Trimming took off 1 base at V and 5 bases at J, with 10 bases between the two ends. Germline values: CDR1 SGHRS, CDR2 YFSETQ. The CDR3 is 13 amino acids. CDR3 protein: CASSLFTPNEQYF. The CDR3, as DNA: TGCGCCAGCAGCTTGTTCACCCCGAACGAGCAGTACTTC.

This sequence joins TRBV19 and TRBJ1-1; 8 bases align to TRBD1. With V trimmed by 3 bases and J by 6 bases, 6 bases remained unmatched. The V gene's germline CDR1 is LNHDA and CDR2 SQIVND (reference sequence). The CDR3 length is 14 residues. This chain's CDR3 is CASSITGGGAEAFF. CDR3 nucleotides: TGTGCCAGTAGTATTACAGGGGGGGGCGCTGAAGCTTTCTTT.

This clone is a singleton in its sample. The chain recombines TRBV13 with TRBJ2-3; no clear D. The germline CDR1 and CDR2 sequences are PRHDT and FYEKMQ (reference sequence). V lost 0 bases, J lost 3 bases, and 4 bases lay in between. The CDR3 consists of 13 residues. CDR3 protein: CASSLGITDTQYF. As DNA, the CDR3 is TGTGCCAGCAGCTTAGGGATTACAGATACGCAGTATTTT. The full variable domain, rest sourced from reference TRBV13 and TRBJ2-3, is AAGVIQSPRHLIKEKRETATLKCYPIPRHDTVYWYQQGPGQDPQFLISFYEKMQSDKGSIPDRFSAQQFSDYHSELNMSSLELGDSALYFCASSLGITDTQYFGPGTRLTVL.

The J gene is TRBJ2-7, the V gene TRBV3-1 (or the pseudogene TRBV3-2), with 8 bases identical to TRBD1. Germline V gene data show CDR1 as LGHDT and CDR2 as YNNKEL (reference sequence). The CDR3 totals 17 residues. V was clipped by 2 bases and J by 6 bases; unmatched bases: 15. CDR3 loop: CASSQTLPDRGVREQYF. CDR3 nucleotide sequence: TGTGCCAGCAGCCAAACTCTGCCCGACAGGGGTGTACGCGAGCAGTACTTC.

The J gene is TRBJ1-1, the V gene TRBV19, with D hard to call. The germline V gene has CDR1 LNHDA and CDR2 SQIVND (reference sequence). Deletions cut 1 base from V and 4 bases from J, with 10 bases between. CDR3 length: 14 amino acids. The CDR3 region is CASSIARLGTEAFF. As DNA, the CDR3 is TGTGCCAGTAGTATAGCTCGGTTGGGCACTGAAGCTTTCTTT.

The gene calls are TRBV19 and TRBJ1-5; D gene uncertain. This CDR3 is built from 13 residues. V was cut by 4 bases and J by 3 bases, with 7 bases left in between. CDR1 is LNHDA, CDR2 SQIVND, per germline (reference sequence). CDR3 region: CASSRAVNQPQHF. The DNA of the CDR3 is TGTGCCAGTAGTAGAGCAGTCAATCAGCCCCAGCATTTT.

This chain joins TRBV6-6 and TRBJ2-6; D gene unclear. Between the trimmed V and J ends, which lost 0 bases and 0 bases, there was a span of 6 bases. Germline V lookup: CDR1 MNHNY, CDR2 SVGAGI (reference sequence). This CDR3 has 16 amino acids. The CDR3 DNA reads as TGTGCCAGCAGTTACTCCGCCTCCTCTGGGGCCAACGTCCTGACTTTC. Translating it yields CASSYSASSGANVLTF.

The chain links TRBV5-1 to TRBJ2-1; 10 bases align to TRBD2. Germline V lookup: CDR1 SGHRS, CDR2 YFSETQ. The V and J ends lost 2 bases and 4 bases, in that order; junction bases with no gene match: 6. CDR3 size: 16 residues. CDR3 region: CASSFQLAGPYNEQFF. DNA for the CDR3: TGCGCCAGCAGCTTCCAACTAGCGGGACCGTACAATGAGCAGTTCTTC.

The CDR3 coding sequence is TGTGCCAGCAGCAGAATCGACAGGGCTCACGGGGCCAACGTCCTGACTTTC. It specifies CASSRIDRAHGANVLTF. The genes are TRBV27 and TRBJ2-6; 7 positions agree with TRBD1. V trimming: 6 bases; J trimming: 4 bases; junction bases outside the gene matches: 12. The CDR3 runs 17 residues. Per the germline V gene, CDR1 is MNHEY and CDR2 is SMNVEV (reference sequence).

This clone was counted between two and nine times. V and J are TRBV3-1 (or the pseudogene TRBV3-2) and TRBJ2-7; 9 bases fit TRBD1. CDR1 and CDR2 (germline): LGHDT, YNNKEL (reference sequence). V shed 1 base, J shed 5 bases, and the junction held 12 bases outside the gene matches. The CDR3 loop spans 17 amino acids. The CDR3 protein is CASSQAGWDRALHEQYF. CDR3 coding DNA: TGTGCCAGCAGCCAAGCAGGTTGGGACAGGGCTCTCCACGAGCAGTACTTC.

The sample holds one count of this clone. This rearrangement joins TRBV30 to TRBJ1-5; the match to TRBD1 covers 12 bases. Germline CDR1 is GTSNPN and CDR2 is SVGIG (reference sequence). The CDR3 is 16 amino acids. The V and J ends lost 0 bases and 5 bases, in that order; junction bases with no gene match: 5. The CDR3 loop is CAWSVMGQGAYQPQHF. The CDR3 nucleotides read TGTGCCTGGAGTGTAATGGGACAGGGGGCGTATCAGCCCCAGCATTTT.

This sequence joins TRBV5-1 and TRBJ2-5, with 9 bases that match TRBD2. The trim removed 2 bases at V and 1 base at J, leaving 3 bases unmatched. CDR1 is SGHRS, CDR2 YFSETQ, per germline. The CDR3 is 15 amino acids. The CDR3 DNA reads TGCGCCAGCAGCTTAGGCGGGAGGGTCCAAGAGACCCAGTACTTC. Protein sequence: CASSLGGRVQETQYF.

The chain uses TRBV7-9 and TRBJ1-5; D remains unclear. Germline V CDR1 and CDR2: SEHNR, FQNEAQ (reference sequence). This CDR3 has 14 residues. V was cut by 0 bases and J by 3 bases, with 6 bases left in between. The CDR3 DNA is TGTGCCAGCAGCTTAGCTGGAAACAATCAGCCCCAGCATTTT. It yields the protein CASSLAGNNQPQHF.

This sequence joins TRBV6-1 and TRBJ2-7; TRBD1 matches 7 bases. The CDR3 is 17 amino acids. The germline CDR1 and CDR2 sequences are MNHNS and SASEGT. J gave up 4 bases and V 0 bases, and 12 bases lay outside the gene matches. The CDR3 DNA is TGTGCCAGCAGTGAAGCGGCACCCGGGACAGTGCCATACGAGCAGTACTTC. Residues: CASSEAAPGTVPYEQYF.

In this sample, this clone turned up once. The J gene is TRBJ2-1, the V gene TRBV2; 7 bases align to TRBD2. The CDR3 covers 16 residues. V was clipped by 4 bases and J by 0 bases; unmatched bases: 6. The germline CDR1 and CDR2 sequences are SNHLY and FYNNEI. The CDR3 reads CASSVIAGGSYNEQFF. The CDR3 DNA follows: TGTGCCAGCAGTGTTATAGCGGGTGGCTCCTACAATGAGCAGTTCTTC.

The rearrangement uses TRBV7-3 and TRBJ2-5; D perhaps matches TRBD1 (5 bases). CDR1 is SGHTA, CDR2 FQGTGA, per germline. The V end lost 0 bases, the J end lost 5 bases, and 13 bases lay between the germline ends. This CDR3 comprises 15 residues. The CDR3 nucleotides are TGTGCCAGCAGCTTAACGAACAGCAAGGGGGAGACCCAGTACTTC. It encodes CASSLTNSKGETQYF.

This chain connects TRBV19 to TRBJ2-7, with a possible D match to TRBD1 (6 bases). Trimming shortened V by 4 bases and J by 6 bases, and 19 bases separated the two germline ends. The germline V gene encodes CDR1 LNHDA and CDR2 SQIVND (reference sequence). The CDR3 loop spans 15 amino acids. For the CDR3, the DNA is TGTGCCAGTAGTAGCCGACAGGAGGTTTTTGGCGAGCAGTACTTC. It encodes CASSSRQEVFGEQYF.

This chain joins TRBV5-1 and TRBJ2-7; no clear D gene. The CDR3 sequence is 15 residues long. The germline V and J ends were trimmed by 4 bases and 1 base, with 15 bases remaining between them. Germline V gene data show CDR1 as SGHRS and CDR2 as YFSETQ. CDR3 sequence reads: CASSPPLYGSYEQYF. CDR3 sequence (DNA): TGCGCCAGCAGCCCTCCTTTATACGGGTCCTACGAGCAGTACTTC. The full variable domain, in which reference TRBV5-1 and TRBJ2-7 provide the parts outside the CDR3, is KAGVTQTPRYLIKTRGQQVTLSCSPISGHRSVSWYQQTPGQGLQFLFEYFSETQRNKGNFPGRFSGRQFSNSRSEMNVSTLELGDSALYLCASSPPLYGSYEQYFGPGTRLTVT.

This clone appeared once. The chain recombines TRBV27 with TRBJ2-7; D is ambiguous. The CDR3 consists of 16 residues. V dropped 5 bases and J dropped 3 bases, with 20 bases sitting between them. CDR1 and CDR2 from the germline V gene are MNHEY and SMNVEV (reference sequence). Here the CDR3 reads CASSMLPGVGYYEQYF. The CDR3 coding sequence is TGTGCCAGCAGTATGTTACCGGGCGTAGGTTACTACGAGCAGTACTTC.